This TCR beta chain was captured in a study of neoadjuvant nivolumab and ipilimumab in lung cancer. TCRdb keeps only in-frame clones here, not all; method: immunoSEQ multiplex PCR. The sample shows around 30,000 clones, 75% to 90% of them seen only once. CDR3 length: 14 residues. Germline CDR1 and CDR2: MNHEY and SVGAGI. The V and J ends lost 6 bases and 2 bases respectively, with 13 bases between them. The TCR comes from an adult with non-small cell lung cancer. The sequencing used peripheral blood, collected before neoadjuvant nivolumab, alone or with ipilimumab. The J gene is TRBJ1-2, the V gene TRBV6-5; no reliable D call. The CDR3 spells CASSPGYQNYGYTF. The CDR3 nucleotides are TGTGCCAGCAGCCCGGGGTATCAGAACTATGGCTACACCTTC.